This T cell receptor beta chain was recorded in a study of response to subunit inactivated influenza vaccine. This CDR3 comprises 14 residues. CDR1 and CDR2 (germline): DFQATT, SNEGSKA (reference sequence). With 7 bases clipped from V and 6 bases from J, the junction kept 12 bases outside the gene matches. TCRdb reprocessed the RT-PCR reads with MiXCR, giving one entry per CDR3 protein. The table includes over 750,000 distinct CDR3 sequences, around 20% detected once. The chain recombines TRBV20-1 with TRBJ2-7; 10 nucleotides match TRBD1. The material sequenced was PBMCs from blood, taken 4 to 6 days after vaccination. The sequence was collected from a man between 50 and 59 years old who received an inactivated influenza vaccine. The CDR3 coding sequence is TGCAGTGTCAACCAGGGGACAGGGGTTAGCGAGCAGTACTTC. This translates into CSVNQGTGVSEQYF.